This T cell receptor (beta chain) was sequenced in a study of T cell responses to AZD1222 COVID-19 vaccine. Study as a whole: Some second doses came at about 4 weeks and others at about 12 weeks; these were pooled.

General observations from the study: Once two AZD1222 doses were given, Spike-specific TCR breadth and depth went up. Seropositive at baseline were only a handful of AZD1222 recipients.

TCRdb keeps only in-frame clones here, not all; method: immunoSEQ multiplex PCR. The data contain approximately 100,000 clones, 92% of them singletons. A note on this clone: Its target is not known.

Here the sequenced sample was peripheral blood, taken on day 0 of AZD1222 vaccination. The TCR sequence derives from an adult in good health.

This chain's CDR3 is CASSKGLADYNEQFF. The CDR3 DNA is TGCGCCAGCAGCAAAGGACTAGCGGACTACAATGAGCAGTTCTTC. The V call is TRBV5-1, the J call TRBJ2-1; 10 bases map to TRBD2. Germline V CDR1 and CDR2: SGHRS, YFSETQ. The length of the CDR3 is 15 residues. Unmatched junction bases numbered 4, after V lost 4 bases and J lost 3 bases.